This TCR beta chain appears in the sequencing data of a study of blood T cell repertoires in COVID-19. This table comes from immunoSEQ multiplex PCR, and its TCRdb copy is limited to in-frame clones, with some not included. The profile shows nearly 90,000 clones, about 90% of them singletons. The source of this sequence is a man between 18 and 29 years old with COVID-19, enrolled during active disease. The sequenced sample was peripheral blood.

CDR3 loop: CASSLSGLGADTQYF. The CDR3 region has the DNA TGTGCCAGCAGCTTGTCAGGACTAGGGGCAGATACGCAGTATTTT. The chain is built from TRBV5-5 and TRBJ2-3; TRBD2 matches 7 bases. The CDR3 runs 15 residues. With 1 base clipped from V and 4 bases from J, the junction kept 6 bases outside the gene matches. CDR1 is SGHKS, CDR2 YYEKEE, per germline (reference sequence).